This T cell receptor (beta chain) comes out of a study of beta chain features in type 1 diabetes. Per germline, CDR1 SGHTA and CDR2 FQGTGA. CDR3 length: 15 amino acids. The J segment lost 8 bases and the V segment lost 6 bases, leaving 11 bases of the junction unmatched. A remark on this clone: Its matching antigen is unknown.

Regarding the study as a whole: Type 1 diabetes patients had moderately but significantly shorter TCRB CDR3s in all four CD4+ subsets.

Purity exceeded 98% in all sorted populations. Expressed TCRB transcripts were sequenced after all isolated RNA was converted to cDNA. The assay was immunoSEQ multiplex PCR, and TCRdb's table has in-frame clones only and misses some. There are about 15,000 clones in the sample; 55% to 70% occur only once, and roughly 0.5% lies in the top ten. The specimen sequenced was stem cell memory CD4+ T cells from blood. The chain uses TRBV7-3 and TRBJ2-1; 9 positions agree with TRBD2. This clonotype was sampled from a woman aged 18-30 years with type 1 diabetes. Here the CDR3 DNA reads TGTGCCAGCAGTATTAGCGGGAGTGGTGGGCATGAGCAGTTCTTC. It specifies CASSISGSGGHEQFF.